These 22 T cell receptor beta chains came from one sample sequenced in a study of blood T cell repertoires in COVID-19. Clones were read by immunoSEQ multiplex PCR, and TCRdb kept only the in-frame ones, dropping some. The profile shows around 170,000 clones, around 80% of them singletons. The specimen was peripheral blood. All receptors come from a man in his sixties or seventies with active or convalescent COVID-19.

V usage is TRBV7-2 and J usage is TRBJ2-2; D is unresolved. CDR1 is SGHTA, CDR2 FQGNSA, per germline. V shed 5 bases and J shed 3 bases, with 4 bases lying between them. The CDR3 is made up of 12 amino acids. The CDR3, as DNA: TGTGCCAGCAGCCGAGACACCGGGGAGCTGTTTTTT. Residues: CASSRDTGELFF.

The chain links TRBV5-1 to TRBJ2-2; D is possibly TRBD2 (7 bases). The CDR3 has 15 amino acids. Germline CDR1 and CDR2: SGHRS and YFSETQ. Trimming stripped 0 bases from V and 4 bases from J, with 10 bases between. The CDR3, as DNA: TGCGCCAGCAGCTTGGCGCGGGGGCTCACCGGGGAGCTGTTTTTT. Its translation: CASSLARGLTGELFF.

V is TRBV20-1 and J is TRBJ1-2; 7 positions match TRBD1. CDR1 is DFQATT, CDR2 SNEGSKA, per germline (reference sequence). J gave up 8 bases and V 3 bases, and 9 bases lay outside the gene matches. The CDR3 totals 13 residues. For the CDR3, the DNA is TGCAGTGCTAGTGCAGGGGGACGCGACGGCTACACCTTC. Translated: CSASAGGRDGYTF.

Here the CDR3 DNA reads TGTGCCAGCAGTTACCAGGGACAAGCCTACGAGCAGTACTTC. This sequence encodes CASSYQGQAYEQYF. The chain recombines TRBV6-5 with TRBJ2-7; perhaps TRBD1 as D (6 bases). V lost 2 bases to trimming and J lost 2 bases, with 10 bases between them. This CDR3 is built from 14 residues. Looked up from germline, CDR1 is MNHEY and CDR2 is SVGAGI.

The V gene is TRBV5-1, the J gene TRBJ2-7, with TRBD1 as a possible D gene (5 bases). Trimming took off 4 bases at V and 0 bases at J, with 14 bases between the two ends. Germline V gene sequence: CDR1 SGHRS, CDR2 YFSETQ. The CDR3 runs to 15 residues. The CDR3 coding sequence is TGCGCCAGCAGCCCAGGGTGGACCTCCTCCTACGAGCAGTACTTC. This encodes CASSPGWTSSYEQYF.

CDR3: CASSGSTGPLKGTQYF. The DNA of the CDR3 is TGTGCCAGCAGTGGCTCGACAGGGCCCCTTAAGGGGACCCAGTACTTC. The chain is built from TRBV25-1 and TRBJ2-5, with 7 bases identical to TRBD1. Germline CDR1 MGHDK, CDR2 SYGVNS. V lost 4 bases, J lost 7 bases, and 15 bases stayed unmatched. The CDR3 loop spans 16 amino acids.

This chain uses TRBV19 with TRBJ1-1; 9 bases agree with TRBD1. Germline V gene sequence: CDR1 LNHDA, CDR2 SQIVND (reference sequence). V lost 8 bases and J lost 4; bases outside the gene matches: 5. This CDR3 comprises 13 residues. CDR3 residues: CASSGTGSTEAFF. CDR3 DNA: TGTGCCAGTTCCGGGACAGGGTCCACTGAAGCTTTCTTT.

The chain recombines TRBV19 with TRBJ1-1; D might be TRBD1 (6 bases). V lost 5 bases and J lost 3, with 10 bases in between. Germline CDR1 and CDR2: LNHDA and SQIVND (reference sequence). The CDR3 sequence is 13 residues long. In nucleotides, the CDR3 is TGTGCCAGTAGTTCACAGGGAGACACTGAAGCTTTCTTT. Amino acid sequence: CASSSQGDTEAFF.

This chain links TRBV18 with TRBJ2-1, with D maybe TRBD1 (7 bases). The CDR3 runs 12 residues. Germline CDR1 and CDR2: KGHSH and LQKENI. Trimming pared 8 bases from V and 6 bases from J, leaving 11 bases between. The CDR3 region is CASGGTANEQFF. The CDR3 DNA is TGTGCCAGCGGGGGGACAGCCAATGAGCAGTTCTTC. Full variable domain (rest looked up from reference TRBV18 and TRBJ2-1): NAGVMQNPRHLVRRRGQEARLRCSPMKGHSHVYWYRQLPEEGLKFMVYLQKENIIDESGMPKERFSAEFPKEGPSILRIQQVVRGDSAAYFCASGGTANEQFFGPGTRLTVL.

The genes are TRBV5-1 and TRBJ2-7; 9 positions agree with TRBD2. The CDR3 spans 14 residues. J lost 2 bases, V lost 6 bases, and 6 bases had no gene match. Germline V gives CDR1 SGHRS, CDR2 YFSETQ. This CDR3 is CASKGASGAYEQYF. The CDR3 region has the DNA TGCGCCAGCAAGGGTGCTAGCGGGGCCTACGAGCAGTACTTC.

This clone was counted many times. The chain couples TRBV3-1 (or the pseudogene TRBV3-2) to TRBJ1-2, with 7 bases aligning to TRBD1. The CDR3 runs 16 residues. Germline V gene data show CDR1 as LGHDT and CDR2 as YNNKEL (reference sequence). V was pared by 4 bases and J by 6 bases, with 14 bases of the junction left unmatched. The CDR3 is CASSRDRQGVLHGYTF. In DNA form, the CDR3 reads TGTGCCAGCAGCCGGGACCGACAGGGCGTTCTTCATGGCTACACCTTC.

This sequence joins TRBV4-3 and TRBJ1-1; 10 bases are a match to TRBD1. There are 17 residues in the CDR3. Germline trimming cut 4 bases from V and 4 bases from J; bases unmatched to any gene: 12. Germline CDR1 and CDR2: LGHNA and YSLEER. The CDR3 DNA reads as TGCGCCAGCAGCCGCCACCCGGACAGGGGGGAGGGCACTGAAGCTTTCTTT. Residues: CASSRHPDRGEGTEAFF.

This clone was detected only once. The V call is TRBV7-2, the J call TRBJ1-3; no clear D. Germline CDR1 and CDR2: SGHTA and FQGNSA. There are 15 residues in the CDR3. Trimming took off 3 bases at V and 0 bases at J, with 9 bases between the two ends. CDR3 loop: CASSFGRGSGNTIYF. The CDR3 coding sequence is TGTGCCAGCAGCTTTGGAAGAGGCTCTGGAAACACCATATATTTT.

The CDR3 is CASSRGGNPEKSPLHF. The CDR3 DNA reads TGTGCCAGCAGCCGGGGGGGGAATCCGGAAAAATCACCCCTCCACTTT. The chain employs TRBV28 and TRBJ1-6, with D possibly TRBD1 on 5 matching bases. This CDR3 is built from 16 residues. The germline V gene has CDR1 MDHEN and CDR2 SYDVKM. V lost 6 bases to trimming and J lost 10 bases, with 22 bases between them.

Notes on this clone: This CDR3 is also generated by other DNA sequences in the sample. The gene calls are TRBV4-1 and TRBJ2-3, with unresolved D. The germline CDR1 and CDR2 sequences are MGHRA and YSYEKL. CDR3 length equals 14 residues. The ends were cut back, 0 bases at V and 0 bases at J, with 4 bases in the middle. CDR3 residues: CASSQEASTDTQYF. CDR3 DNA sequence: TGCGCCAGCAGCCAAGAAGCTAGCACAGATACGCAGTATTTT.

The rearrangement links TRBV19 to TRBJ2-3; 10 nucleotides match TRBD1. This CDR3 is built from 14 residues. The J segment lost 3 bases and the V segment lost 7 bases, leaving 4 bases of the junction unmatched. Germline-derived CDR1 and CDR2 are LNHDA and SQIVND (reference sequence). The CDR3 coding sequence is TGTGCCAGTACGACAGGGGGCAATACAGATACGCAGTATTTT. Translating it yields CASTTGGNTDTQYF.

This sequence joins TRBV9 and TRBJ1-2; D is possibly TRBD1 (5 bases). This CDR3 has 13 amino acids. V was pared by 0 bases and J by 8 bases, with 11 bases between. Germline V lookup: CDR1 SGDLS, CDR2 YYNGEE. CDR3 protein: CASSVAQGDGYTF. The CDR3 DNA reads as TGTGCCAGCAGCGTAGCTCAGGGTGACGGCTACACCTTC.

This clone was detected only once. The chain has TRBV19 and TRBJ1-1; D may be TRBD1 (5 bases). V lost 4 bases and J 3 bases, leaving 12 bases between the germline ends. Germline lookup yields CDR1 LNHDA and CDR2 SQIVND (reference sequence). The CDR3 extends over 14 amino acids. In DNA, the CDR3 is TGTGCCAGTAGTAAAGTGCCAGGGTACACTGAAGCTTTCTTT. Residues: CASSKVPGYTEAFF.

To note about this clone: Other DNA sequences from this sample encode an identical CDR3 as well. The chain carries TRBV6-6 and TRBJ1-1; 8 bases are shared with TRBD1. Looked up from germline, CDR1 is MNHNY and CDR2 is SVGAGI (reference sequence). V was clipped by 3 bases and J by 4 bases; unmatched bases: 4. The CDR3 covers 14 residues. The CDR3 loop reads CASSYQGARTEAFF. The CDR3 DNA follows: TGTGCCAGCAGTTATCAGGGGGCGCGCACTGAAGCTTTCTTT.

The rearrangement links TRBV5-1 to TRBJ2-1, with 10 bases identical to TRBD2. The J segment lost 8 bases and the V segment lost 4 bases, leaving 9 bases of the junction unmatched. Germline CDR1 and CDR2: SGHRS and YFSETQ. The CDR3 contains 15 residues. The CDR3 nucleotides are TGCGCCAGCAGCCCGGAGGGACTAGCGACGCATGAGCAGTTCTTC. Amino acid sequence: CASSPEGLATHEQFF.

The chain employs TRBV28 and TRBJ1-2, with D uncertain. The V gene's germline CDR1 is MDHEN and CDR2 SYDVKM. V lost 8 bases, J lost 4 bases, and 14 bases lay in between. The CDR3 totals 13 residues. As DNA, the CDR3 is TGTGCCAGCTCCGAGGGTTATACCTATGGCTACACCTTC. Its translation: CASSEGYTYGYTF.

In its sample, this clone was seen once. This sequence joins TRBV11-1 and TRBJ2-3; D remains unclear. The CDR3 is 14 residues long. The germline V and J ends were trimmed by 0 bases and 7 bases, with 11 bases remaining between them. The germline V gene encodes CDR1 SGHAT and CDR2 FQDESV (reference sequence). In DNA, the CDR3 is TGTGCCAGCAGCTTAGCACTGACACCTAATACGCAGTATTTT. It encodes CASSLALTPNTQYF. Using reference TRBV11-1 and TRBJ2-3 for the parts outside the CDR3, the full variable domain is EAEVAQSPRYKITEKSQAVAFWCDPISGHATLYWYRQILGQGPELLVQFQDESVVDDSQLPKDRFSAERLKGVDSTLKIQPAELGDSAMYLCASSLALTPNTQYFGPGTRLTVL.